This T cell receptor (beta chain) was documented in a study of early T cells in non-severe SARS-CoV-2 infection. Study summary: Unsorted whole-blood RNA was sequenced in bulk, leaving chains unpaired.

The CDR3 sequence is 13 residues long. Germline V gene sequence: CDR1 SNHLY, CDR2 FYNNEI. The V and J ends lost 8 bases and 7 bases respectively, with 18 bases between them. cDNA molecules, individually, were tagged with unique molecular identifiers. From the 5' RACE reads, TCRdb called clonotypes with MiXCR, one entry per CDR3 protein. In the table there are 70,000 to 85,000 distinct CDR3 sequences, 9% to 15% of which are singletons. Specimen: whole blood, collected at baseline. This sequence originates from an adult who was a healthcare worker with PCR-confirmed SARS-CoV-2 infection or an uninfected control (not recorded which). The donor label of this sample is uncertain. This chain connects TRBV2 to TRBJ2-7; D tentatively reads TRBD1 or TRBD2 (5 bases each). The CDR3 is CASETGRTGEQYF. The CDR3 region has the DNA TGTGCCAGCGAGACGGGACGGACGGGAGAGCAGTACTTC.